What follows describes a single TCR beta chain. The data are from a study of technical replicates of blood from a few donors. Produced via immunoSEQ multiplex PCR; TCRdb's table is partial and in-frame only. Of 75,000 or so clones detected, 85% to 95% appear once; the ten largest clones hold roughly 0.26%. Germline V gene data show CDR1 as MNHNS and CDR2 as SASEGT. The CDR3 loop spans 14 amino acids. V lost 11 bases and J 9 bases, leaving 20 bases between the germline ends. The specimen was T cells isolated from PBMCs. The source is a human donor in good health. The rearrangement uses TRBV6-1 and TRBJ1-6; D is ambiguous. CDR3 in amino acids: CALSGFLRSSPLHF. CDR3 DNA: TGTGCCCTTTCCGGGTTTCTGAGGAGTTCACCCCTCCACTTT.